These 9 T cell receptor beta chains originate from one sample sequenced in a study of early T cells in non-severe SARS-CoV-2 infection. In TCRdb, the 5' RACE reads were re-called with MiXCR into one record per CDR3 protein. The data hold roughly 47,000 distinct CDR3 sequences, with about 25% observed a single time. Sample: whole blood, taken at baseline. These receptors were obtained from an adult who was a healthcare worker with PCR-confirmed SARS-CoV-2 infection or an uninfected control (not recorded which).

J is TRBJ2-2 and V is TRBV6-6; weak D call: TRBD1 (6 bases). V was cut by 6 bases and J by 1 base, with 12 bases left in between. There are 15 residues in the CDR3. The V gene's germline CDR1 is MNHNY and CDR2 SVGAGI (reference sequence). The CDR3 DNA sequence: TGTGCCAGCAGCTCCGGGACATTGAACACCGGGGAGCTGTTTTTT. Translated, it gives CASSSGTLNTGELFF.

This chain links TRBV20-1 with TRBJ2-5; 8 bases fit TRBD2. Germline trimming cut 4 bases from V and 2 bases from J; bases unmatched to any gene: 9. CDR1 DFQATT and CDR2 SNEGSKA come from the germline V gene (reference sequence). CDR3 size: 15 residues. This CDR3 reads CSAIWLAGGQETQYF. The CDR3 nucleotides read TGCAGTGCTATTTGGTTGGCGGGGGGACAAGAGACCCAGTACTTC.

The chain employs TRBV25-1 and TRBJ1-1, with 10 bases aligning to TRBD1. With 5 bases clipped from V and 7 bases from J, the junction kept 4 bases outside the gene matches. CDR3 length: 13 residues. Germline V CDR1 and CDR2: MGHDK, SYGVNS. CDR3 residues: CASSIRDRGEAFF. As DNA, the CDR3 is TGTGCCAGCAGTATTCGGGACAGGGGTGAAGCTTTCTTT.

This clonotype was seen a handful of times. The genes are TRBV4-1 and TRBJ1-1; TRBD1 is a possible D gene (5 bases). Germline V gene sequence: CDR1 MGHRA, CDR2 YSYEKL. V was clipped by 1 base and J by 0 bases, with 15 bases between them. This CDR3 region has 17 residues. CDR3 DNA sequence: TGCGCCAGCAGCCAAGCCCGGGGGGGGGTCATGAACACTGAAGCTTTCTTT. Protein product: CASSQARGGVMNTEAFF.

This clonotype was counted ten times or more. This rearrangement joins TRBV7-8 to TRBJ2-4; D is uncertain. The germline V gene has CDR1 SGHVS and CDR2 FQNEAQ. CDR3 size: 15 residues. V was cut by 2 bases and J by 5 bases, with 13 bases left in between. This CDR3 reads CASSLNYLPENIQYF. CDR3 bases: TGTGCCAGCAGCTTAAACTACCTCCCCGAAAACATTCAGTACTTC.

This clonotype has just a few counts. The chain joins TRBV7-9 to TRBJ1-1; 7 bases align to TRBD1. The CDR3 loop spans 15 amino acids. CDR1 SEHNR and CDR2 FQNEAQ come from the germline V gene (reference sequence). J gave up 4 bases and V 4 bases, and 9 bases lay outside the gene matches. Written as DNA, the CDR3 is TGTGCCAGCAGCTCTCTGACAGGGAGAGGCACTGAAGCTTTCTTT. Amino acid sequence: CASSSLTGRGTEAFF.

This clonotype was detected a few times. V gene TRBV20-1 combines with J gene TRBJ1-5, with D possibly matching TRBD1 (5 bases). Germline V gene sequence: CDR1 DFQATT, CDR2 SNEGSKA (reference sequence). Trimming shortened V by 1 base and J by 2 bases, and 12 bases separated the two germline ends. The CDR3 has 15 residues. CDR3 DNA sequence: TGCAGTGCTAGAGCAAACCAGGGTGGCAATCAGCCCCAGCATTTT. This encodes CSARANQGGNQPQHF.

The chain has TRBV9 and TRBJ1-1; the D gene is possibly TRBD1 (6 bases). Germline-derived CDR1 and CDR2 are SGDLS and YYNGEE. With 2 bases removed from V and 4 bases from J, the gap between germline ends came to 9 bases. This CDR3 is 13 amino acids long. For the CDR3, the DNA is TGTGCCAGCAGCGTCGGGGGCGCCACTGAAGCTTTCTTT. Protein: CASSVGGATEAFF.

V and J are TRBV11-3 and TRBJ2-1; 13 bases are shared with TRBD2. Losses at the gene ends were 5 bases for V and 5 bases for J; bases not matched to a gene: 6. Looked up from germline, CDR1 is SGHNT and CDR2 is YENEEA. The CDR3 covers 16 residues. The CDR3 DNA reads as TGTGCCAGCAGCCCGAGGACTAGCGGGGGTCACAATGAGCAGTTCTTC. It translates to CASSPRTSGGHNEQFF.